These 26 T cell receptor beta chains originate from one sample sequenced in a study of blood T cell repertoires in COVID-19. The data were produced by immunoSEQ multiplex PCR, yet TCRdb's version contains in-frame clones alone and is incomplete. This sample has about 400,000 clones; roughly 86% occur once, and the top ten carry about 3%. Sequencing used peripheral blood. These TCRs come from a human donor in a cohort sampled during active COVID-19.

The chain links TRBV10-3 to TRBJ2-1, with TRBD1 identical over 10 bases. CDR1 and CDR2 (germline): ENHRY, SYGVKD. The V gene end was trimmed by 11 bases and the J gene end by 2 bases; junction bases not matched to a gene: 6. This CDR3 contains 14 residues. For the CDR3, the DNA is TGTGCCGTATCCGGGACAGGGGCCTACAATGAGCAGTTCTTC. It codes for CAVSGTGAYNEQFF.

V is TRBV5-4 and J is TRBJ1-2; 7 bases agree with TRBD1. Germline V gene sequence: CDR1 SGHNT, CDR2 YYREEE (reference sequence). V lost 1 base to trimming and J lost 4 bases; unmatched junction nucleotides: 4. The CDR3 extends over 14 amino acids. This CDR3 reads CASSLPGTAYGYTF. Written as DNA, the CDR3 is TGTGCCAGCAGCTTGCCCGGGACAGCCTATGGCTACACCTTC. The entire variable domain, with the rest obtained from reference TRBV5-4 and TRBJ1-2, is as follows: ETGVTQSPTHLIKTRGQQVTLRCSSQSGHNTVSWYQQALGQGPQFIFQYYREEENGRGNFPPRFSGLQFPNYSSELNVNALELDDSALYLCASSLPGTAYGYTFGSGTRLTVV.

The rearrangement joins TRBV5-1 to TRBJ2-2; D not certain. The CDR3 is 15 amino acids. V was clipped by 0 bases and J by 1 base, with 7 bases between them. The germline V gene encodes CDR1 SGHRS and CDR2 YFSETQ. The CDR3 DNA sequence: TGCGCCAGCAGCTTGGTACCGGGGAACACCGGGGAGCTGTTTTTT. As protein: CASSLVPGNTGELFF.

The genes are TRBV10-3 and TRBJ1-2; D is ambiguous. CDR3 size: 14 residues. Trimming removed 4 bases at V and 4 bases at J, with 13 bases between. Germline assignment: CDR1 ENHRY and CDR2 SYGVKD. This CDR3 reads CAISVGEGGYGYTF. The CDR3 DNA reads as TGTGCCATCAGTGTCGGGGAGGGTGGCTATGGCTACACCTTC.

This chain links TRBV5-5 with TRBJ1-5, with 11 positions matching TRBD1. V was clipped by 3 bases and J by 5 bases; unmatched bases: 4. CDR1 is SGHKS, CDR2 YYEKEE, per germline (reference sequence). The length of the CDR3 is 15 residues. For the CDR3, the DNA is TGTGCCAGCAGCTGGGGACAGGGGGGGCATCAGCCCCAGCATTTT. Translating gives CASSWGQGGHQPQHF.

V gene TRBV4-1 combines with J gene TRBJ2-7, with TRBD1 as a possible D gene (6 bases). The CDR3 is 14 residues long. Germline lookup yields CDR1 MGHRA and CDR2 YSYEKL. With 0 bases removed from V and 3 bases from J, the gap between germline ends came to 9 bases. The CDR3 sequence: CASSQDLGGYEQYF. For the CDR3, the DNA is TGCGCCAGCAGCCAAGATTTAGGGGGCTACGAGCAGTACTTC.

V gene TRBV11-2 combines with J gene TRBJ2-7, with D possibly matching TRBD2 (6 bases). V was clipped by 0 bases and J by 2 bases, with 11 bases between them. Germline values: CDR1 SGHAT, CDR2 FQNNGV. CDR3 length: 15 residues. CDR3 in amino acids: CASSLDRLAPYEQYF. The CDR3 nucleotides are TGTGCCAGCAGCTTAGATCGCCTAGCGCCCTACGAGCAGTACTTC.

This chain uses TRBV7-2 with TRBJ2-7; D gene unclear. This CDR3 is built from 15 residues. Trimming stripped 6 bases from V and 0 bases from J, with 15 bases between. Germline V gene data show CDR1 as SGHTA and CDR2 as FQGNSA. CDR3 amino acids: CASRGWWHSSYEQYF. CDR3 sequence (DNA): TGTGCCAGCAGGGGTTGGTGGCACAGCTCCTACGAGCAGTACTTC.

This rearrangement joins TRBV7-2 to TRBJ2-5; no clear D. The CDR3 extends over 11 amino acids. CDR1 is SGHTA, CDR2 FQGNSA, per germline. The V and J ends lost 1 base and 12 bases respectively, with 9 bases between them. As DNA, the CDR3 is TGTGCCAGCAGCTTAGGGGCGTCCGAGTACTTC. Amino acid sequence: CASSLGASEYF. The full variable domain, rest sourced from reference TRBV7-2 and TRBJ2-5, is GAGVSQSPSNKVTEKGKDVELRCDPISGHTALYWYRQSLGQGLEFLIYFQGNSAPDKSGLPSDRFSAERTGGSVSTLTIQRTQQEDSAVYLCASSLGASEYFGPGTRLLVL.

The chain carries TRBV10-3 and TRBJ2-1; no clear D gene. Trimming removed 2 bases at V and 0 bases at J, with 14 bases between. Germline V gene lookup returns CDR1 ENHRY and CDR2 SYGVKD. The CDR3 covers 17 residues. CDR3 bases: TGTGCCATCAGTGAGACCCGAGCCCGGAGCTCCTACAATGAGCAGTTCTTC. Protein sequence: CAISETRARSSYNEQFF.

This chain uses TRBV5-1 with TRBJ2-5, with D uncertain. The V end was cut by 0 bases, the J end by 5 bases, with 11 bases between. This CDR3 has 14 residues. Germline assignment: CDR1 SGHRS and CDR2 YFSETQ. CDR3 coding DNA: TGCGCCAGCAGCTTGGGTTCCACGCGGGAGACCCAGTACTTC. Translation: CASSLGSTRETQYF. Full variable domain (missing parts from reference TRBV5-1 and TRBJ2-5): KAGVTQTPRYLIKTRGQQVTLSCSPISGHRSVSWYQQTPGQGLQFLFEYFSETQRNKGNFPGRFSGRQFSNSRSEMNVSTLELGDSALYLCASSLGSTRETQYFGPGTRLLVL.

This chain joins TRBV2 and TRBJ2-1; a possible D gene is TRBD1 (5 bases). The germline V gene encodes CDR1 SNHLY and CDR2 FYNNEI. The CDR3 is 13 amino acids. V was shortened by 6 bases and J by 9 bases, with 15 bases between the two germline ends. The CDR3 bases are TGTGCCAGCAGCGACCTACGTCAGGGTGAGCAGTTCTTC. It is translated as CASSDLRQGEQFF.

This chain connects TRBV15 to TRBJ1-2; 9 bases agree with TRBD1. This CDR3 is built from 14 residues. Germline V CDR1 and CDR2: LNHNV, YYDKDF (reference sequence). V lost 0 bases to trimming and J lost 8 bases; unmatched junction nucleotides: 4. The CDR3 nucleotides read TGTGCCACCAGCAGAGAACAGGGGGCAGGGGGCTACACCTTC. It specifies CATSREQGAGGYTF. The whole variable domain, remainder taken from reference TRBV15 and TRBJ1-2, is DAMVIQNPRYQVTQFGKPVTLSCSQTLNHNVMYWYQQKSSQAPKLLFHYYDKDFNNEADTPDNFQSRRPNTSFCFLDIRSPGLGDTAMYLCATSREQGAGGYTFGSGTRLTVV.

The chain uses TRBV7-8 and TRBJ1-1, with D possibly matching TRBD1 (6 bases). V was trimmed by 5 bases and J by 6 bases, leaving 22 bases between them. The length of the CDR3 is 16 residues. Germline CDR1 SGHVS, CDR2 FQNEAQ. CDR3 protein: CASSVDFGGVVAEAFF. The CDR3 DNA is TGTGCCAGCAGCGTAGACTTTGGGGGCGTAGTTGCTGAAGCTTTCTTT.

This clone was seen only a few times. The gene calls are TRBV18 and TRBJ1-4; D possibly corresponds to TRBD1 (6 bases). V gave up 5 bases and J gave up 8 bases, with 15 bases separating them. This CDR3 is 14 amino acids long. Looked up from germline, CDR1 is KGHSH and CDR2 is LQKENI. The CDR3: CASSSRDTGEKLFF. The CDR3 DNA reads TGTGCCAGCTCATCCCGGGACACGGGGGAAAAACTGTTTTTT.

This sequence joins TRBV27 and TRBJ2-7; D is possibly TRBD1 (6 bases). In germline, CDR1 is MNHEY, CDR2 SMNVEV (reference sequence). The CDR3 runs to 13 residues. Between the trimmed V and J ends, which lost 6 bases and 4 bases, there was a span of 13 bases. CDR3: CASRKTGLYEQYF. CDR3 nucleotide sequence: TGTGCCAGCAGAAAAACAGGGTTGTACGAGCAGTACTTC.

The V gene is TRBV6-2 or TRBV6-3, the J gene TRBJ2-3; tentative D call: TRBD2 (6 bases). The germline CDR1 and CDR2 sequences are MNHEY and SVGEGT. This CDR3 is 15 amino acids long. Trimming left V 2 bases short and J 2 bases short, with 11 bases between. The CDR3 reads CASSYAGSNTDTQYF. The CDR3 DNA sequence: TGTGCCAGCAGTTACGCGGGGAGCAACACAGATACGCAGTATTTT.

For the CDR3, the DNA is TGTGCCAGCAGTCAGGGGAGGGTCTCTCAGCCCCAGCATTTT. Translated: CASSQGRVSQPQHF. V usage is TRBV6-6 and J usage is TRBJ1-5, with D possibly TRBD1 on 6 matching bases. Germline V lookup: CDR1 MNHNY, CDR2 SVGAGI (reference sequence). V was shortened by 5 bases and J by 6 bases, with 14 bases between the two germline ends. This CDR3 contains 14 residues.

The chain has TRBV3-1 (or the pseudogene TRBV3-2) and TRBJ2-1, with D perhaps matching TRBD2 (6 bases). The CDR3 extends over 14 amino acids. Germline lookup yields CDR1 LGHDT and CDR2 YNNKEL (reference sequence). V was shortened by 4 bases and J by 2 bases, with 9 bases between the two germline ends. The CDR3 coding sequence is TGTGCCAGCAGCCTCGGGAGTACCTACAATGAGCAGTTCTTC. This codes for CASSLGSTYNEQFF.

V is TRBV9 and J is TRBJ2-7; TRBD1 aligns across 9 bases. The ends lost 1 base at V and 4 bases at J; junction bases unmatched: 6. The CDR3 has 15 amino acids. Looked up from germline, CDR1 is SGDLS and CDR2 is YYNGEE. The CDR3 nucleotides read TGTGCCAGCAGCGTATCCGGGACAGGGACTTACGAGCAGTACTTC. It is translated as CASSVSGTGTYEQYF.

This chain links TRBV7-9 with TRBJ1-5; D not certain. V gave up 4 bases and J gave up 8 bases, with 9 bases separating them. Germline V gene sequence: CDR1 SEHNR, CDR2 FQNEAQ (reference sequence). The CDR3 runs 12 residues. CDR3 sequence: CASSSALEPQHF. CDR3 nucleotides: TGTGCCAGCAGCTCCGCCCTAGAGCCCCAGCATTTT.

V gene TRBV5-1 combines with J gene TRBJ2-7; TRBD2 is a possible D gene (5 bases). Germline V CDR1 and CDR2: SGHRS, YFSETQ. The CDR3 contains 14 residues. With 4 bases removed from V and 0 bases from J, the gap between germline ends came to 11 bases. The chain's CDR3 is CASSERPSSYEQYF. The CDR3 DNA reads TGCGCCAGCAGCGAGCGGCCGAGCTCCTACGAGCAGTACTTC. Looking up the rest from reference TRBV5-1 and TRBJ2-7 gives the full variable domain: KAGVTQTPRYLIKTRGQQVTLSCSPISGHRSVSWYQQTPGQGLQFLFEYFSETQRNKGNFPGRFSGRQFSNSRSEMNVSTLELGDSALYLCASSERPSSYEQYFGPGTRLTVT.

This chain uses TRBV30 with TRBJ1-1; D perhaps matches TRBD1 (5 bases). Trimming pared 0 bases from V and 1 base from J, leaving 12 bases between. Germline V gene sequence: CDR1 GTSNPN, CDR2 SVGIG (reference sequence). The CDR3 spans 15 residues. This chain's CDR3 is CAWSVGRGTNTEAFF. CDR3 bases: TGTGCCTGGAGTGTAGGGCGGGGGACGAACACTGAAGCTTTCTTT.

The chain links TRBV2 to TRBJ1-5, with D maybe TRBD1 (6 bases). The CDR3 runs 16 residues. The germline CDR1 and CDR2 sequences are SNHLY and FYNNEI. V was clipped by 8 bases and J by 2 bases, with 19 bases between them. The CDR3 DNA sequence: TGTGCCAGCCAAGAGATAAAGGCAGGGGGCAATCAGCCCCAGCATTTT. This encodes CASQEIKAGGNQPQHF.

The chain employs TRBV7-9 and TRBJ2-5, with TRBD2 as a possible D gene (6 bases). The CDR3 is made up of 13 amino acids. Germline assignment: CDR1 SEHNR and CDR2 FQNEAQ (reference sequence). The V and J ends lost 7 bases and 5 bases respectively, with 14 bases between them. CDR3 sequence: CASTLGGLETQYF. CDR3 DNA sequence: TGTGCCAGCACCCTGGGGGGTTTGGAGACCCAGTACTTC.

The chain is built from TRBV4-1 and TRBJ2-7, with 8 bases aligning to TRBD2. Germline V lookup: CDR1 MGHRA, CDR2 YSYEKL. The CDR3 runs to 12 residues. Losses at the gene ends were 4 bases for V and 5 bases for J; bases not matched to a gene: 1. CDR3 loop: CASSLAGNEQYF. CDR3 nucleotide sequence: TGCGCCAGCAGCCTAGCGGGGAACGAGCAGTACTTC.